The T cell receptor (beta chain) under discussion was sequenced for a study of control samples from healthy donors and cancer patients. Profiled with immunoSEQ multiplex PCR; TCRdb holds only in-frame clones, not every one. There are 75,000 to 90,000 clones in the sample; about 89% occur only once, and roughly 6.7% lies in the top ten. Trimming removed 3 bases from V and 8 bases from J; junction bases left unmatched: 8. This CDR3 is built from 15 residues. From germline, CDR1 is LGHDT and CDR2 YNNKEL (reference sequence). Sample: blood. The rearrangement joins TRBV3-1 (or the pseudogene TRBV3-2) to TRBJ2-1, with TRBD1 matching over 9 bases. The source is a man aged 50 or older in good health. CDR3 in DNA: TGTGCCAGCAGCCAGGCGGAGAACAGGGGGCATGAGCAGTTCTTC. This codes for CASSQAENRGHEQFF.